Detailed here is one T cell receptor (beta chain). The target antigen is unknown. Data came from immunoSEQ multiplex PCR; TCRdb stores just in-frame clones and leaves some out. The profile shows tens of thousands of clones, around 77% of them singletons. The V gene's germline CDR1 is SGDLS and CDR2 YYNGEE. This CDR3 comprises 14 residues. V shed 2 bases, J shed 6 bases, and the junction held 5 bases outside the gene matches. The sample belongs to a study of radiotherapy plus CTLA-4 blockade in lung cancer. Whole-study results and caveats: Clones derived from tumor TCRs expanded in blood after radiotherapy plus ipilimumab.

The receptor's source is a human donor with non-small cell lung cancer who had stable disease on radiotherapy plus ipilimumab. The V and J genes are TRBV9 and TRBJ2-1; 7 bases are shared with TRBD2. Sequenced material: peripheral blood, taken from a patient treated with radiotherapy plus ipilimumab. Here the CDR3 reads CASSVSLAINEQFF. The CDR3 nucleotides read TGTGCCAGCAGCGTGTCACTAGCGATCAATGAGCAGTTCTTC.